This T cell receptor beta chain was retrieved from a study of B cell selection in AIRE deficiency (dated by TCRdb to the late 2010s). Turning to the overall study: Researchers compared the TCRbeta repertoires of sorted blood CD4+ conventional T cells and regulatory T cells from AIRE-deficient patients with the corresponding repertoires from healthy controls. The TCR-sequenced cohort comprised about 5 AIRE-deficient APECED patients and about 5 healthy control donors.

About this clone: What antigen it recognizes has not been identified. No base quality values were provided; no much bigger clone lies one nucleotide off.

For CDR1 and CDR2, the germline V gene lists MDHEN and SYDVKM. Including the terminal cysteine and phenylalanine, the CDR3 comprises 13 residues. Just the 39-base CDR3 DNA is kept, in frame starting at base 1. V gives up 6 bases and J gives up 5 bases, and the segment between their germline ends measures 13 bases. The paper's findings and limits, for the study overall: Roughly 31% of Treg TCRbeta sequences shared among healthy donors appeared in patient Tconv cells, suggesting diversion of Treg-biased clones into the Tconv compartment. CDR3s were shorter in shared Treg sequences, reflecting a bias toward rearrangements that have few non-templated nucleotide insertions. Only TCRbeta chains were sequenced; 36.6% of shared healthy-donor Treg sequences also occurred in healthy Tconv, possibly because of differing TCRalpha chains. Among some 3,700 shared Treg TCRbeta sequences, 31.6% were shared exclusively by healthy donors and about 9.3% exclusively by patients, which suggests that Treg selection is less efficient in the absence of AIRE. TCRBV gene usage, CDR3 length and TCR diversity in Tconv and Treg cells from AIRE-deficient patients were found to be similar to those in cells from healthy donors.

Conventional CD4 T cells were sorted as CD4+CD127+ cells. Control samples were obtained from healthy donors who were not related to the patients. Sorting of Tconv and Treg cells intended for TCRbeta sequencing was performed on a FACSAria flow cytometer. The sorted cells were collected in 5-ml round-bottom polystyrene tubes, and the dry cell pellets were frozen at -80 degrees C prior to sequencing. The immunoSEQ platform was used for TCRbeta chain sequencing. Concerning the study's data processing: Pooled conventional T cell repertoires yielded about 11x10^4 distinct in-frame TCRbeta sequences from patients and 130,000 to 150,000 from healthy donors. Treg TCRbeta sequences found in two or more individuals were defined as public, and these public Treg TCRbeta sequences were then searched for in Tconv repertoires. To test for differences between groups, Mann-Whitney U tests with Bonferroni-Dunn correction were run in GraphPad Prism 7.03. The table was pulled from immuneACCESS by TCRdb, which kept in-frame rearrangements only. Such tables lose some clones; where checked, under half of the loss comes from unresolved V genes, and the rest has no known cause. The DNA was the basis for D and trimming; V, J and clone size are from that table. This sample is represented by some 25,000 clones; 96% of them were singletons. Roughly 0.2% of the sample is held by the ten biggest clonotypes.

The sample was CD4+CD127+ conventional T cells sorted from PBMCs. This receptor was obtained from a human donor in good health. Rearrangement joined TRBV28 to TRBJ1-2; the D gene cannot be resolved reliably. The nucleotide sequence reads as follows: TGTGCCAGCAGGCCCGAGGTAGGGTATGGCTACACCTTC. This yields the protein CASRPEVGYGYTF.